This is a list of T cell receptor beta chains from one sample in a study of T cells in Graves' hyperthyroidism and ophthalmopathy. TCRdb passed the multiplex PCR reads through MiXCR, listing each CDR3 protein once. Of about 740,000 distinct CDR3 sequences listed, around 15% are singletons. Sequenced sample: blood. The receptors shown here come from a woman under 30 with Graves' hyperthyroidism. CDR3s include the opening cysteine and the closing phenylalanine or tryptophan. D genes are given only for firm matches. Size is stated for part of the rows, as once, few or many counts, or as a class when the clone is expanded.

15	TRBV6-1	.	.	TRBJ2-3	TGTGCCAGCAGTCCCCGGGAGCGGAGCACAGATACGCAGTATTTT	CASSPRERSTDTQYF
13	TRBV30	many	.	TRBJ1-1	TGTGCCTGGAGTCCTAGGGACCTGACTGAAGCTTTCTTT	CAWSPRDLTEAFF
14	TRBV10-2	many	.	TRBJ2-5	TGCGCCAGCAGTGAGGGCGGTAGCGGAGAGACCCAGTACTTC	CASSEGGSGETQYF
16	TRBV30	many	.	TRBJ1-4	TGTGCCTACCGACGGGGGCATCAAGTCCCTAGTGAAAAACTGTTTTTT	CAYRRGHQVPSEKLFF
17	TRBV30	many	.	TRBJ2-3	TGTGCCTGGAGTGAGACCAACCGGGCAGGGGGCACAGATACGCAGTATTTT	CAWSETNRAGGTDTQYF
14	TRBV4-3	many	.	TRBJ1-2	TGCGCCAGCAGCCAAGTACAGACTTACTATGGCTACACCTTC	CASSQVQTYYGYTF
17	TRBV9	few	TRBD1	TRBJ2-7	TGTGCCAGCAGCGTAGATTCCGGACAGGGGTTTAGGTACGAGCAGTACTTC	CASSVDSGQGFRYEQYF
15	TRBV5-1	many	.	TRBJ2-7	TGCGCCAGCAGCTACCAGGGGAACGAACTTTACGAGCAGTACTTC	CASSYQGNELYEQYF
15	TRBV28	few	.	TRBJ2-6	TGTGCCAGCAGCTTAGTGGGGGCTGGGGCCAACGTCCTGACTTTC	CASSLVGAGANVLTF
13	TRBV7-9	.	.	TRBJ2-7	TGTGCCAGCAGCCAATCCGATCACTGGGAGCAGTACTTC	CASSQSDHWEQYF
14	TRBV7-9	few	.	TRBJ1-4	TGTGCCAGCAGCCTTTCGGCCGGGGCAAGAAAACTGTTTTTT	CASSLSAGARKLFF
14	TRBV28	many	TRBD1	TRBJ1-4	TGTGCCAGCAGTCTACGACAGGGGCGAGAAAAACTGTTTTTT	CASSLRQGREKLFF
15	TRBV19	few	.	TRBJ1-5	TGTGCCAGTAGTAGGTCGGGGGGTGGCAATCAGCCCCAGCATTTT	CASSRSGGGNQPQHF
14	TRBV30	many	.	TRBJ2-1	TGTGCCTGGACCCCTCCGGGACCCTACAATGAGCAGTTCTTC	CAWTPPGPYNEQFF
12	TRBV20-1	.	.	TRBJ1-5	TGCAGTGCTGGCAGTCAAAATCAGCCCCAGCATTTT	CSAGSQNQPQHF
18	TRBV20-1	.	.	TRBJ2-4	TGCAGTGTGGCCGGGACTTTACGAGGGTATGGAGCCAAAAACATTCAGTACTTC	CSVAGTLRGYGAKNIQYF
13	TRBV19	few	TRBD1	TRBJ2-7	TGTGCCAGTAGTAAGGACAGGGACTACGAGCAGTACTTC	CASSKDRDYEQYF
15	TRBV9	many	.	TRBJ2-1	TGTGCCAGCAGCCGACAGGAAAGCTCCTACAATGAGCAGTTCTTC	CASSRQESSYNEQFF
15	TRBV6-5	few	TRBD1	TRBJ1-1	TGTGCCAGCAGTTACGAGGGGGCGCAAGTGTCTGAAGCTTTCTTT	CASSYEGAQVSEAFF
15	TRBV5-5	many	.	TRBJ1-6	TGTGCCAGCAGCTTGATTGGGACGGAGAATTCACCCCTCCACTTT	CASSLIGTENSPLHF
13	TRBV10-3	many	.	TRBJ1-4	TGTGCCATCAGTAGCCAGTCTAATGAAAAACTGTTTTTT	CAISSQSNEKLFF
17	TRBV7-2	few	.	TRBJ1-5	TGTGCCAGCAGCTTAGCGCCTGTGGGTCAATGGGGCCAGCCCCAGCATTTT	CASSLAPVGQWGQPQHF